A single sample is the source of the 18 T cell receptor beta chains below, sequenced in a study of cytomegalovirus exposure and HLA in healthy donors (dated by TCRdb to 2015 to 2018). The protocol used for the library was the immunoSEQ multiplex PCR assay. For the multiplex PCR, a mixture combining 60 forward primers for TCR Vbeta segments and 13 reverse primers for TCR Jbeta segments was used. The source is immuneACCESS, and TCRdb retained only in-frame sequences with V and J called. Part of the clones is not carried over; for the studies checked, unresolved V genes explain less than half of this, and the remainder is unexplained. In this sample the table shows about 61,000 clones, 70% to 90% of which occur a single time. The ten largest make up 1.5% of the sample. Sequences were obtained from PBMCs. The receptors were sampled from a young man in good health and CMV-seropositive.

This clone was detected once. The CDR3 DNA sequence: TGCAGCGTTGACCAGGGCTCTATCTATGGCTACACCTTC. This translates into CSVDQGSIYGYTF. The chain carries TRBV29-1 and TRBJ1-2, with a tentative D call TRBD1 (5 bases). The germline V and J ends were trimmed by 3 bases and 4 bases, with 12 bases remaining between them. The CDR3 has 13 residues. Looked up from germline, CDR1 is SQVTM and CDR2 is ANQGSEA.

This clone was seen only a few times. The chain has TRBV7-6 and TRBJ2-3, with 10 bases lining up with TRBD2. The CDR3 contains 17 residues. Germline V lookup: CDR1 SGHVS, CDR2 FNYEAQ. J lost 0 bases, V lost 1 base, and 4 bases had no gene match. This chain's CDR3 is CASSLEASGSSTDTQYF. The CDR3 DNA reads as TGTGCCAGCAGCTTAGAGGCTAGCGGGAGTAGCACAGATACGCAGTATTTT.

The gene calls are TRBV6-1 and TRBJ2-2; 12 nucleotides match TRBD1. Germline V gene lookup returns CDR1 MNHNS and CDR2 SASEGT. The CDR3 runs to 15 residues. Trimming removed 7 bases from V and 7 bases from J; junction bases left unmatched: 7. In nucleotides, the CDR3 is TGTGCCAGCACCCCGGGACAGGGGGCCATCGGGGAGCTGTTTTTT. Amino acids: CASTPGQGAIGELFF.

The V gene is TRBV27, the J gene TRBJ1-1, with D maybe TRBD1 (5 bases). The CDR3 is 13 residues long. The V end lost 8 bases, the J end lost 0 bases, and 10 bases lay between the germline ends. Germline V lookup: CDR1 MNHEY, CDR2 SMNVEV (reference sequence). The CDR3 here is CASRRGVNTEAFF. CDR3 DNA sequence: TGTGCCAGCCGGAGGGGTGTGAACACTGAAGCTTTCTTT.

The V call is TRBV25-1, the J call TRBJ2-3; D gene uncertain. This CDR3 region has 14 residues. Germline values: CDR1 MGHDK, CDR2 SYGVNS. V was cut by 2 bases and J by 2 bases, with 8 bases left in between. CDR3 nucleotides: TGTGCCAGCAGTGAAGAGGCTTTCACAGATACGCAGTATTTT. This translates into CASSEEAFTDTQYF.

In nucleotides, the CDR3 is TGTGCCAGCAGCCCGGGACAGAGGGACTACAATGAGCAGTTCTTC. Translating it yields CASSPGQRDYNEQFF. The V call is TRBV5-4, the J call TRBJ2-1; 7 positions match TRBD1. The germline gives CDR1 SGHNT, CDR2 YYREEE (reference sequence). The CDR3 runs 15 residues. The junction had 7 bases not matched to a gene; V was cut back by 4 bases and J by 3 bases.

Here the CDR3 DNA reads TGTGCCAGCAGCTTAGGTAGGCGGACAGCGAACTACGAGCAGTACTTC. It codes for CASSLGRRTANYEQYF. This chain joins TRBV7-2 and TRBJ2-7, with D perhaps TRBD1 (6 bases). Germline CDR1 is SGHTA and CDR2 is FQGNSA. V was pared by 1 base and J by 3 bases, with 16 bases between. The CDR3 extends over 16 amino acids.

The V and J genes are TRBV19 and TRBJ2-1; no firm D call. Germline V gene lookup returns CDR1 LNHDA and CDR2 SQIVND (reference sequence). The CDR3 loop spans 14 amino acids. V lost 3 bases to trimming and J lost 9 bases, with 15 bases between them. The CDR3 spells CASSIGSPPSEQFF. The CDR3 DNA is TGTGCCAGTAGTATCGGGTCCCCCCCCAGTGAGCAGTTCTTC.

The V gene is TRBV5-1, the J gene TRBJ2-3; possible D gene TRBD2, 5 bases. Germline V gene sequence: CDR1 SGHRS, CDR2 YFSETQ. The CDR3 is made up of 15 amino acids. Trimming left V 4 bases short and J 0 bases short, with 12 bases between. The CDR3, as DNA: TGCGCCAGCAGCATCACCGGAGGAAGCACAGATACGCAGTATTTT. This sequence encodes CASSITGGSTDTQYF.

The CDR3 protein is CASSPFGKNTEAFF. As DNA, the CDR3 is TGTGCCAGCTCACCATTCGGTAAGAACACTGAAGCTTTCTTT. The V gene is TRBV18, the J gene TRBJ1-1; D unresolved. The ends were cut back, 2 bases at V and 1 base at J, with 8 bases in the middle. This CDR3 is built from 14 residues. Germline V gene lookup returns CDR1 KGHSH and CDR2 LQKENI.

The chain couples TRBV29-1 to TRBJ1-1; 11 bases align to TRBD1. The junction had 2 bases not matched to a gene; V was cut back by 5 bases and J by 6 bases. The CDR3 length is 12 residues. The germline gives CDR1 SQVTM, CDR2 ANQGSEA. Here the CDR3 DNA reads TGCAGCGTTCCGGGACAGGGGGCTGAAGCTTTCTTT. It is translated as CSVPGQGAEAFF. The whole variable domain, filled in from reference TRBV29-1 and TRBJ1-1, reads SAVISQKPSRDICQRGTSLTIQCQVDSQVTMMFWYRQQPGQSLTLIATANQGSEATYESGFVIDKFPISRPNLTFSTLTVSNMSPEDSSIYLCSVPGQGAEAFFGQGTRLTVV.

This chain uses TRBV19 with TRBJ2-5, with unresolved D. The CDR3 spans 12 residues. V gave up 4 bases and J gave up 5 bases, with 8 bases separating them. The germline V gene has CDR1 LNHDA and CDR2 SQIVND (reference sequence). The CDR3 is CASSTFSETQYF. The CDR3 bases are TGTGCCAGTAGTACGTTTTCGGAGACCCAGTACTTC.

This chain joins TRBV6-5 and TRBJ2-1; 13 nucleotides match TRBD2. With 5 bases clipped from V and 5 bases from J, the junction kept 3 bases outside the gene matches. Per the germline V gene, CDR1 is MNHEY and CDR2 is SVGAGI. CDR3 length: 15 residues. The CDR3 DNA is TGTGCCAGCAGTAAAGGGACTAGCGGGGACAATGAGCAGTTCTTC. This gives the protein CASSKGTSGDNEQFF.

The gene calls are TRBV5-1 and TRBJ2-7, with 9 bases identical to TRBD1. The CDR3 is made up of 14 amino acids. With 4 bases clipped from V and 7 bases from J, the junction kept 9 bases outside the gene matches. The germline gives CDR1 SGHRS, CDR2 YFSETQ. The CDR3 is CASSPDRGSREQYF. CDR3 DNA: TGCGCCAGCAGCCCCGACAGGGGGAGTAGGGAGCAGTACTTC.

This chain connects TRBV6-5 to TRBJ1-1; D unclear. The ends were cut back, 6 bases at V and 1 base at J, with 9 bases in the middle. CDR1 MNHEY and CDR2 SVGAGI come from the germline V gene. The CDR3 spans 13 residues. The CDR3 DNA is TGTGCCAGCAGATCCCTAGGGAACACTGAAGCTTTCTTT. The encoded protein is CASRSLGNTEAFF.

The chain recombines TRBV5-1 with TRBJ1-1, with 11 bases fitting TRBD1. This CDR3 is built from 16 residues. The V segment lost 4 bases and the J segment 4 bases; nucleotides outside the gene matches: 9. The germline CDR1 and CDR2 sequences are SGHRS and YFSETQ. The CDR3 region has the DNA TGCGCCAGCAGCGACGGACAGGGGGCGCGGTCCACTGAAGCTTTCTTT. Amino acid sequence: CASSDGQGARSTEAFF.

This chain joins TRBV18 and TRBJ1-1; D call uncertain. The length of the CDR3 is 13 residues. V lost 2 bases and J lost 1, with 5 bases in between. The V gene's germline CDR1 is KGHSH and CDR2 LQKENI. CDR3: CASSPYGNTEAFF. CDR3 bases: TGTGCCAGCTCACCATACGGGAACACTGAAGCTTTCTTT.

V is TRBV6-5 and J is TRBJ2-1, with 8 nucleotides matching TRBD2. The V gene end was trimmed by 6 bases and the J gene end by 6 bases; junction bases not matched to a gene: 10. The CDR3 contains 15 residues. The germline CDR1 and CDR2 sequences are MNHEY and SVGAGI. The CDR3 loop is CASSPLTSAFNEQFF. As DNA, the CDR3 is TGTGCCAGCAGCCCCCTGACTAGCGCCTTCAATGAGCAGTTCTTC.